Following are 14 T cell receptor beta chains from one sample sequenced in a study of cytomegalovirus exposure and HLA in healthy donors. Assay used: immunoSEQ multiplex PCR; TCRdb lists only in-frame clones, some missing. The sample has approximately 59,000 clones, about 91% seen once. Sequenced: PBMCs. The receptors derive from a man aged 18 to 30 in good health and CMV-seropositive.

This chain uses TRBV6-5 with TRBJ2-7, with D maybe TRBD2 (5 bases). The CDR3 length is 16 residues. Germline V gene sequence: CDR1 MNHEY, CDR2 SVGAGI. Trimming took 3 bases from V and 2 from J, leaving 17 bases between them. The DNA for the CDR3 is TGTGCCAGCAGTTATAAGTCCGGGGATTACACCTACGAGCAGTACTTC. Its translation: CASSYKSGDYTYEQYF.

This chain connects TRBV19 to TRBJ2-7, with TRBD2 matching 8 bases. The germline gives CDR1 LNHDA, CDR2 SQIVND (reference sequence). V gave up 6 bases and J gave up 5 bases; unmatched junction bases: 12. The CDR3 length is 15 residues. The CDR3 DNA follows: TGTGCCAGTAGCCAACAGCCAGCGGGAGCACACGAGCAGTACTTC. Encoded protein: CASSQQPAGAHEQYF.

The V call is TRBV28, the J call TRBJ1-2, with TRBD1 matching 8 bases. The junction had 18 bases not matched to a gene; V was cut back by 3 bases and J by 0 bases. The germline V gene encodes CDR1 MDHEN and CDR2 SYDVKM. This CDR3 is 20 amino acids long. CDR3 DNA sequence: TGTGCCAGCAGTTTGGTACTTGGGACAGGCGACTTCTTAACTAACTATGGCTACACCTTC. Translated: CASSLVLGTGDFLTNYGYTF.

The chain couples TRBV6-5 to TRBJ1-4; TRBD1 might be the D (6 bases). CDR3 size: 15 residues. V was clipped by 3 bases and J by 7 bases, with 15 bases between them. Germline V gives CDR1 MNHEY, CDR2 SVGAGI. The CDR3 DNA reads TGTGCCAGCAGTTATCAGGGGTTTGACGGTGAAAAACTGTTTTTT. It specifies CASSYQGFDGEKLFF.

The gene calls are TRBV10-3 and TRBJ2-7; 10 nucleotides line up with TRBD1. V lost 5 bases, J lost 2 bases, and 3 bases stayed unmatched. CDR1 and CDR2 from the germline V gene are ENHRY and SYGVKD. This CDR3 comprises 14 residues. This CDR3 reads CAISTGTGAYEQYF. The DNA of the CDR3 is TGTGCCATCAGTACCGGGACAGGGGCCTACGAGCAGTACTTC.

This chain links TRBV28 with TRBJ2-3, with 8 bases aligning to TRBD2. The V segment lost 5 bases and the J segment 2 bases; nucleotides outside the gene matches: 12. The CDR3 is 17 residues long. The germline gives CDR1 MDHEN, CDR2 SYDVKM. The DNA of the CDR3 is TGTGCCAGCAGTGTACCCACTAGCGGATTTTTCACAGATACGCAGTATTTT. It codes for CASSVPTSGFFTDTQYF.

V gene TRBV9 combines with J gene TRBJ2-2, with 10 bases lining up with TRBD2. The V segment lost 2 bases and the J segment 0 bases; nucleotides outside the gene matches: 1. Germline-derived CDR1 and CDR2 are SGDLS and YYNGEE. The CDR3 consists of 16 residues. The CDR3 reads CASSVSGRPNTGELFF. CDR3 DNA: TGTGCCAGCAGCGTTAGCGGGAGGCCGAACACCGGGGAGCTGTTTTTT.

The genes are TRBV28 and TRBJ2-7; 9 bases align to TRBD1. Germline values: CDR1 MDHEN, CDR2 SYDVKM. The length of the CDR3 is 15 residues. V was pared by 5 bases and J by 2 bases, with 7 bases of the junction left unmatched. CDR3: CASSTPGQGPYEQYF. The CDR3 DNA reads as TGTGCCAGCAGTACCCCGGGACAGGGACCCTACGAGCAGTACTTC. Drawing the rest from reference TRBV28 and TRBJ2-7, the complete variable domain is DVKVTQSSRYLVKRTGEKVFLECVQDMDHENMFWYRQDPGLGLRLIYFSYDVKMKEKGDIPEGYSVSREKKERFSLILESASTNQTSMYLCASSTPGQGPYEQYFGPGTRLTVT.

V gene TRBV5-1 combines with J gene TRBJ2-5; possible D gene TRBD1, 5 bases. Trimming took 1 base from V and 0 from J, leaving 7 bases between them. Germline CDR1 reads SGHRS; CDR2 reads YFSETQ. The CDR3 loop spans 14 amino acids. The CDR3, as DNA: TGCGCCAGCAGCTTGTGGGGCGACCAAGAGACCCAGTACTTC. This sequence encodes CASSLWGDQETQYF.

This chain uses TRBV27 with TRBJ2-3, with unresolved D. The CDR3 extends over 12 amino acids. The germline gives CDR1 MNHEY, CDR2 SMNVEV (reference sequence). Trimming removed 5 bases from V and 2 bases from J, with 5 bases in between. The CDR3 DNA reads TGTGCCAGCAGTCTTTCCACAGATACGCAGTATTTT. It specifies CASSLSTDTQYF.

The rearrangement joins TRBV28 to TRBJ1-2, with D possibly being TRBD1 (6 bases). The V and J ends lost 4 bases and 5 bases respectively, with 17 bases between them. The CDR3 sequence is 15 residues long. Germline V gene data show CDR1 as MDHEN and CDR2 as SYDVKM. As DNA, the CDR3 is TGTGCCAGCAGTTCCTACAGGGCCGGCGGGTATGGCTACACCTTC. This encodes CASSSYRAGGYGYTF.

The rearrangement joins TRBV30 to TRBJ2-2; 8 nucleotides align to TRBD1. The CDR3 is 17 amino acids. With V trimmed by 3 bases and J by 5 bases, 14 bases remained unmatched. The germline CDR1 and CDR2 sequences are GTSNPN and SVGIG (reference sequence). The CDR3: CAWSPGQGAPSTGELFF. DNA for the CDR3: TGTGCCTGGAGCCCAGGTCAGGGGGCGCCGTCGACCGGGGAGCTGTTTTTT.

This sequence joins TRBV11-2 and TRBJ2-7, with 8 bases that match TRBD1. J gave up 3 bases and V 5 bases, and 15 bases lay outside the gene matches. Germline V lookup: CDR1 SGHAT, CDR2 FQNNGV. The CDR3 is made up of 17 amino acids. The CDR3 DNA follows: TGTGCCAGCAGCCCCCAGGTCCTGGCAGGGGGCGTCTACGAGCAGTACTTC. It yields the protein CASSPQVLAGGVYEQYF.

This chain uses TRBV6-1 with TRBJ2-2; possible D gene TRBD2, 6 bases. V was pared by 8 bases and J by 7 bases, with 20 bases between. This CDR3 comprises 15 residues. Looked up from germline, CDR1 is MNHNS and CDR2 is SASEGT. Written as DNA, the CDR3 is TGTGCCAGCTCCGGAACTAGCCGTGTGAGCGGGGAGCTGTTTTTT. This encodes CASSGTSRVSGELFF.